The 30 T cell receptor beta chains presented below share a single source sample, sequenced in a study of T-cell reconstitution after alpha-beta-depleted transplantation in children. Construction of the TCRbeta library involved unique molecular identifiers. TCRdb itself ran the PCR reads through MiXCR, one entry per CDR3 protein. The profile shows 200,000 to 250,000 distinct CDR3 sequences, approximately 6.3% of them singletons. Specimen: PBMCs, collected before TCRalphabeta/CD19-depleted stem cell transplant. All receptors derive from a boy aged 2-9 years with acute lymphoblastic leukemia, due to receive a stem cell transplant.

This clonotype was observed at least ten times. The CDR3 DNA reads TGTGCCAGCAGCGGTGGGCGGGGGCGGAGGTACGAGCAGTACTTC. Its protein is CASSGGRGRRYEQYF. The chain links TRBV9 to TRBJ2-7; D might be TRBD2 (7 bases). Germline V CDR1 and CDR2: SGDLS, YYNGEE. The ends were cut back, 3 bases at V and 4 bases at J, with 17 bases in the middle. CDR3 length: 15 residues.

The chain links TRBV7-9 to TRBJ2-5, with a possible D match to TRBD1 (5 bases). CDR1 and CDR2 (germline): SEHNR, FQNEAQ (reference sequence). Trimming stripped 2 bases from V and 5 bases from J, with 12 bases between. This CDR3 region has 14 residues. The CDR3 nucleotides are TGTGCCAGCAGCTTAACAGGCTCATCTGAGACCCAGTACTTC. It codes for CASSLTGSSETQYF.

This clonotype occurred many times. This chain connects TRBV9 to TRBJ2-2, with D uncertain. Looked up from germline, CDR1 is SGDLS and CDR2 is YYNGEE. V lost 9 bases to trimming and J lost 4 bases, with 13 bases between them. There are 13 residues in the CDR3. In DNA form, the CDR3 reads TGTGCCACCTCGCCCCATGGCACCGGGGAGCTGTTTTTT. Its translation: CATSPHGTGELFF.

The J gene is TRBJ1-5, the V gene TRBV7-6; D call uncertain. Germline CDR1 SGHVS, CDR2 FNYEAQ. V lost 2 bases, J lost 1 base, and 12 bases lay in between. The CDR3 contains 16 residues. CDR3 DNA: TGTGCCAGCAGCTTAACTCCGGGGTTAAGCAATCAGCCCCAGCATTTT. Translating gives CASSLTPGLSNQPQHF.

The chain links TRBV3-1 to TRBJ2-4; D gene ambiguous. The V and J ends lost 0 bases and 1 base respectively, with 7 bases between them. The CDR3 has 15 amino acids. CDR1 and CDR2 from the germline V gene are LGHDT and YNNKEL (reference sequence). The CDR3 loop is CASSQDLGAKNIQYF. CDR3 DNA sequence: TGTGCCAGCAGCCAAGATCTCGGGGCCAAAAACATTCAGTACTTC.

This clonotype was seen many times. V gene TRBV7-2 combines with J gene TRBJ2-4, with a weak D call TRBD1 (5 bases). The CDR3 loop spans 14 amino acids. CDR1 is SGHTA, CDR2 FQGNSA, per germline. Trimming stripped 5 bases from V and 9 bases from J, with 17 bases between. DNA of the CDR3: TGTGCCAGCAGCCAAGAACTGAGAAGGGGCATTCAGTACTTC. Its protein product is CASSQELRRGIQYF.

There are many counts of this clonotype. The chain recombines TRBV28 with TRBJ2-3; 8 positions match TRBD2. This CDR3 contains 16 residues. The ends lost 4 bases at V and 0 bases at J; junction bases unmatched: 6. CDR1 is MDHEN and CDR2 is SYDVKM in the germline V gene. The CDR3 nucleotides are TGTGCCAGCAGTTCCTCAGCGGGAGTGAGCACAGATACGCAGTATTTT. Its protein is CASSSSAGVSTDTQYF.

This clonotype has at least ten counts. The V and J genes are TRBV7-2 and TRBJ2-1; the match to TRBD1 covers 9 bases. Germline lookup yields CDR1 SGHTA and CDR2 FQGNSA. Germline trimming cut 4 bases from V and 7 bases from J; bases unmatched to any gene: 8. This CDR3 comprises 15 residues. CDR3 protein: CASSSGQGARNEQFF. The CDR3 nucleotides read TGTGCCAGCAGCTCGGGACAGGGCGCTAGAAATGAGCAGTTCTTC.

The rearrangement joins TRBV6-1 to TRBJ2-3, with D tentatively TRBD1 (6 bases). CDR1 and CDR2 (germline): MNHNS, SASEGT. The V gene lost 8 bases and the J gene lost 6 bases, with 18 bases spanning the gap. The CDR3 runs 14 residues. The DNA for the CDR3 is TGTGCCAGCGGGGATTTACAGGGCTTCGATACGCAGTATTTT. Residues: CASGDLQGFDTQYF.

Details on this clonotype: This may be a read error: a much more frequent sequence differs by one nucleotide. The conserved closing phenylalanine or tryptophan is absent in this CDR3, likely reflecting a read error. The chain links TRBV12-3 or TRBV12-4 to TRBJ1-5, with D possibly matching TRBD1 (6 bases). The V end was cut by 2 bases, the J end by 11 bases, with 16 bases between. This CDR3 region has 14 residues. CDR3 residues: CASSLSSGQTAQHS. The CDR3 DNA reads as TGTGCCAGCAGTTTAAGTAGCGGACAGACAGCCCAGCATTCT.

The chain uses TRBV6-2 or TRBV6-3 and TRBJ1-2, with D perhaps matching TRBD1 (5 bases). Per germline, CDR1 MNHEY and CDR2 SVGEGT. The CDR3 has 11 residues. Trimming took 2 bases from V and 8 from J, leaving 6 bases between them. CDR3 protein: CASSYDRGYTF. The CDR3 nucleotides are TGTGCCAGCAGTTACGACAGAGGCTACACCTTC.

In this sample, this clonotype turned up many times. The genes are TRBV20-1 and TRBJ1-1; a possible D gene is TRBD1 (6 bases). Germline V gene data show CDR1 as DFQATT and CDR2 as SNEGSKA (reference sequence). This CDR3 has 12 amino acids. V was pared by 4 bases and J by 3 bases, with 9 bases between. The CDR3 DNA reads TGCAGTGCTATCAACAGGGACACTGAAGCTTTCTTT. It is translated as CSAINRDTEAFF.

The chain recombines TRBV7-9 with TRBJ2-1; D unresolved. This CDR3 is 14 amino acids long. Trimming pared 5 bases from V and 0 bases from J, leaving 8 bases between. Germline V gene data show CDR1 as SEHNR and CDR2 as FQNEAQ (reference sequence). The CDR3 spells CASSPSTSYNEQFF. The CDR3 region has the DNA TGTGCCAGCAGCCCCTCGACCTCCTACAATGAGCAGTTCTTC.

This clonotype occurred many times. The chain combines TRBV2 with TRBJ2-3; D gene uncertain. Between the trimmed V and J ends, which lost 6 bases and 4 bases, there was a span of 17 bases. CDR1 and CDR2 (germline): SNHLY, FYNNEI. The CDR3 is made up of 15 amino acids. The CDR3 region is CASSSGSPAADTQYF. The CDR3 bases are TGTGCCAGCAGCTCGGGTAGCCCAGCCGCAGATACGCAGTATTTT.

This clonotype was counted ten times or more. The rearrangement joins TRBV4-3 to TRBJ2-2; D is ambiguous. Trimming took 1 base from V and 9 from J, leaving 9 bases between them. Germline V gives CDR1 LGHNA, CDR2 YSLEER. This CDR3 has 13 residues. Here the CDR3 DNA reads TGCGCCAGCAGCCAAGCCCGTGTGAGGGAGCTGTTTTTT. Amino acid sequence: CASSQARVRELFF.

This clonotype was found many times. The chain carries TRBV12-3 or TRBV12-4 and TRBJ1-4; possibly TRBD1 for D (6 bases). Trimming took 0 bases from V and 4 from J, leaving 9 bases between them. The CDR3 runs to 15 residues. The DNA for the CDR3 is TGTGCCAGCAGTTTAGCCGGGACATTTAATGAAAAACTGTTTTTT. Translation: CASSLAGTFNEKLFF.

This clonotype was seen at least ten times. V gene TRBV20-1 combines with J gene TRBJ1-5, with 7 bases lining up with TRBD1. The CDR3 runs to 16 residues. Trimming removed 2 bases from V and 2 bases from J; junction bases left unmatched: 9. Germline-derived CDR1 and CDR2 are DFQATT and SNEGSKA (reference sequence). The CDR3: CSARHRQGTGNQPQHF. The CDR3 DNA follows: TGCAGTGCTAGACACAGACAGGGTACAGGCAATCAGCCCCAGCATTTT.

The CDR3 nucleotides read TGTGCCAGCAGCCCTACCTGGGGTAGCGGGTACGAGCAGTACTTC. Translation gives CASSPTWGSGYEQYF. This chain links TRBV7-8 with TRBJ2-7, with 7 bases that match TRBD2. The length of the CDR3 is 15 residues. The V and J ends lost 5 bases and 4 bases, in that order; junction bases with no gene match: 11. From germline, CDR1 is SGHVS and CDR2 FQNEAQ.

This clonotype was picked up many times. The chain joins TRBV12-3 or TRBV12-4 to TRBJ2-7; perhaps TRBD2 as D (7 bases). The V gene lost 2 bases and the J gene lost 2 bases, with 13 bases spanning the gap. The CDR3 loop spans 15 amino acids. The CDR3 spells CASSLRAGAPYEQYF. In DNA form, the CDR3 reads TGTGCCAGCAGTTTACGGGCGGGGGCCCCCTACGAGCAGTACTTC.

This clonotype has a count of ten or more. V is TRBV10-3 and J is TRBJ1-6; 7 nucleotides line up with TRBD1. The trim removed 6 bases at V and 2 bases at J, leaving 7 bases unmatched. This CDR3 has 16 residues. Germline CDR1 is ENHRY and CDR2 is SYGVKD. The CDR3 sequence is CAISLKGAPYNSPLHF. CDR3 in DNA: TGTGCCATCAGCCTTAAGGGGGCTCCCTATAATTCACCCCTCCACTTT.

This clonotype was observed many times. The V call is TRBV27, the J call TRBJ1-1; tentative D call: TRBD1 (5 bases). The length of the CDR3 is 14 residues. V lost 5 bases to trimming and J lost 6 bases, with 16 bases between them. Germline V gene lookup returns CDR1 MNHEY and CDR2 SMNVEV (reference sequence). CDR3 region: CASSPPFSGAEAFF. As DNA, the CDR3 is TGTGCCAGCAGTCCCCCCTTTTCGGGGGCTGAAGCTTTCTTT.

This clonotype has only a few counts. J is TRBJ2-5 and V is TRBV18; D is unclear. Trimming cost V 4 bases and J 5 bases, with 20 bases left between them. The CDR3 totals 16 residues. Germline V gene sequence: CDR1 KGHSH, CDR2 LQKENI. The CDR3 here is CASSQNFNEIGETQYF. The CDR3 DNA reads as TGTGCCAGCTCACAAAACTTCAACGAAATTGGGGAGACCCAGTACTTC.

This chain links TRBV11-3 with TRBJ2-3; D not certain. The V end lost 0 bases, the J end lost 5 bases, and 6 bases lay between the germline ends. Germline V gene sequence: CDR1 SGHNT, CDR2 YENEEA. There are 13 residues in the CDR3. The chain's CDR3 is CASSLDWRDTQYF. The CDR3 DNA sequence: TGTGCCAGCAGCTTAGATTGGCGAGATACGCAGTATTTT.

The chain links TRBV20-1 to TRBJ2-7; TRBD1 or TRBD2 may be the D gene (6 bases each). The CDR3 length is 13 residues. V lost 7 bases and J 0 bases, leaving 13 bases between the germline ends. Germline CDR1 reads DFQATT; CDR2 reads SNEGSKA (reference sequence). The chain's CDR3 is CSGERGASYEQYF. In DNA form, the CDR3 reads TGCAGTGGGGAAAGGGGGGCCTCCTACGAGCAGTACTTC.

The rearrangement links TRBV5-1 to TRBJ1-1; D gene ambiguous. The length of the CDR3 is 13 residues. Germline-derived CDR1 and CDR2 are SGHRS and YFSETQ. Trimming shortened V by 6 bases and J by 2 bases, and 11 bases separated the two germline ends. CDR3 nucleotide sequence: TGCGCCAGCATGGGCAGACTTAACACTGAAGCTTTCTTT. It translates to CASMGRLNTEAFF.

This clonotype was seen many times. This sequence joins TRBV7-2 and TRBJ2-1, with 10 bases aligning to TRBD2. The V and J ends lost 5 bases and 1 base, in that order; junction bases with no gene match: 8. This CDR3 has 17 amino acids. Germline V lookup: CDR1 SGHTA, CDR2 FQGNSA. The CDR3 here is CASSQPGLARSYNEQFF. CDR3 nucleotide sequence: TGTGCCAGCAGCCAGCCGGGACTAGCGAGGTCCTACAATGAGCAGTTCTTC.

This clonotype was recorded at least ten times. V and J are TRBV3-1 and TRBJ2-2; 7 positions match TRBD1. The ends lost 2 bases at V and 1 base at J; junction bases unmatched: 7. This CDR3 spans 17 amino acids. The V gene's germline CDR1 is LGHDT and CDR2 YNNKEL (reference sequence). The CDR3 loop is CASSQSTGARNTGELFF. In DNA form, the CDR3 reads TGTGCCAGCAGCCAAAGCACAGGGGCGAGGAACACCGGGGAGCTGTTTTTT.

This clonotype showed up just a few times. The rearrangement uses TRBV7-9 and TRBJ2-3; maybe TRBD1 (6 bases). The CDR3 is made up of 15 amino acids. The germline V gene encodes CDR1 SEHNR and CDR2 FQNEAQ (reference sequence). V was cut by 5 bases and J by 2 bases, with 14 bases left in between. The chain's CDR3 is CASSPTQGITDTQYF. The CDR3 bases are TGTGCCAGCAGCCCAACCCAGGGGATCACAGATACGCAGTATTTT.

This clonotype has ten or more counts. V is TRBV6-5 and J is TRBJ1-6, with TRBD1 matching 9 bases. V dropped 0 bases and J dropped 7; count of bases not matched to a gene: 1. Germline V gene lookup returns CDR1 MNHEY and CDR2 SVGAGI. This CDR3 comprises 15 residues. CDR3 protein: CASSYSGTGNSPLHF. CDR3 sequence (DNA): TGTGCCAGCAGTTACTCCGGGACAGGGAATTCACCCCTCCACTTT.

The sample holds a few counts of this clonotype. The V gene is TRBV6-5, the J gene TRBJ1-1, with 7 bases aligning to TRBD1. The CDR3 sequence is 15 residues long. Looked up from germline, CDR1 is MNHEY and CDR2 is SVGAGI. With V trimmed by 2 bases and J by 5 bases, 8 bases remained unmatched. CDR3 sequence reads: CASSYNRGAWTEAFF. The DNA of the CDR3 is TGTGCCAGCAGTTACAACAGGGGCGCGTGGACTGAAGCTTTCTTT.